Sequencing of this T cell receptor (beta chain) was carried out in a study of cytomegalovirus exposure and HLA in healthy donors. Broader study findings: Per a prior analysis, the majority of TCR beta V segments were productive roughly 87% or roughly 30% of the time.

Regarding this clone: The target antigen is unknown.

It was with 60 Vbeta and 13 Jbeta primers that the PCR ran. Sequencing was performed with immunoSEQ multiplex PCR; in TCRdb, only in-frame clones are kept and a portion is missing. Of more than 95,000 clones listed, 60% to 75% are singletons. Material for sequencing was PBMCs. The TCR sequence derives from a man between 60 and 75 years old in good health and CMV-seronegative.

CDR3 region: CASSYSGTITDTQYF. The CDR3, as DNA: TGTGCCAGCAGCTACTCCGGGACTATTACAGATACGCAGTATTTT. The chain employs TRBV7-2 and TRBJ2-3, with 7 bases that match TRBD2. In germline, CDR1 is SGHTA, CDR2 FQGNSA. This CDR3 comprises 15 residues. Trimming took 4 bases from V and 3 from J; bases not matched to a gene: 7.